This passage covers 25 T cell receptor beta chains from one sample sequenced in a study of T cells expressing NK-cell markers. TCRdb reprocessed the 5' RACE reads, keeping one entry per CDR3 protein, no DNA. The listing contains around 180,000 distinct CDR3 sequences. The source material was blood T cells: a sorted CD56 or NKG2C T cell subset, CD4+ or CD8+ T cells, or bulk PBMC T cells (not recorded which). Source of these receptors: a man aged 18-70 years in good health.

This sequence joins TRBV3-1 and TRBJ2-5; lacking DNA, the TRBD2 call made by TCRdb goes unchecked. The CDR3 consists of 17 residues. The germline V gene encodes CDR1 LGHDT and CDR2 YNNKEL (reference sequence). The CDR3 sequence: CASSQGSKGTTGRTQYF.

This sequence joins TRBV13 and TRBJ2-5. Germline V lookup: CDR1 PRHDT, CDR2 FYEKMQ (reference sequence). The CDR3 sequence is 13 residues long. The CDR3: CASSLYDLGTQYF.

V is TRBV28 and J is TRBJ1-6; TCRdb reports TRBD1, a call that lacks DNA to check it against. Per germline, CDR1 MDHEN and CDR2 SYDVKM. The CDR3 consists of 15 residues. CDR3 residues: CASSPDREGNSPLHF.

The rearrangement links TRBV27 to TRBJ2-1; as DNA is missing, the TRBD1 call by TCRdb cannot be tested. This CDR3 has 14 amino acids. The germline V gene has CDR1 MNHEY and CDR2 SMNVEV (reference sequence). The CDR3: CASSLGRGGNEQFF.

This rearrangement joins TRBV6-4 to TRBJ2-5; the D gene TCRdb calls, TRBD1, cannot be checked with no DNA. CDR1 MRHNA and CDR2 SNTAGT come from the germline V gene. This CDR3 comprises 15 residues. The CDR3 loop is CASSERTGEGETQYF.

The CDR3 loop reads CASSFSGTDSPLHF. The chain is built from TRBV12-3 or TRBV12-4 and TRBJ1-6; TCRdb gives TRBD1 as the D gene, but with no DNA this cannot be confirmed. The CDR3 spans 14 residues.

The chain couples TRBV11-2 to TRBJ1-1. CDR1 and CDR2 (germline): SGHAT, FQNNGV. CDR3 size: 18 residues. Here the CDR3 reads CASSFRGGVSPMNTEAFF.

The chain uses TRBV12-3 or TRBV12-4 and TRBJ2-7; TCRdb gives TRBD1 as the D gene, but with no DNA this cannot be confirmed. The CDR3 runs 15 residues. CDR3 sequence: CASRAGQLSSYEQYF.

The chain has TRBV7-9 and TRBJ1-4; as DNA is missing, the TRBD1 call by TCRdb cannot be tested. Germline lookup yields CDR1 SEHNR and CDR2 FQNEAQ (reference sequence). CDR3 size: 14 residues. The CDR3 loop reads CASKETGINEKLFF.

This chain links TRBV6-5 with TRBJ2-7; the D call of TRBD1 rests on TCRdb alone, since no DNA is present to check it. The CDR3 has 14 amino acids. The germline V gene has CDR1 MNHEY and CDR2 SVGAGI. CDR3 residues: CASSSGGRRYEQYF.

The chain combines TRBV7-9 with TRBJ2-5; the TCRdb D gene call, TRBD2, has no DNA to confirm it. Germline-derived CDR1 and CDR2 are SEHNR and FQNEAQ (reference sequence). The CDR3 totals 17 residues. CDR3 residues: CASSYPTSGDPEETQYF.

The rearrangement links TRBV24-1 to TRBJ2-5. The germline V gene encodes CDR1 KGHDR and CDR2 SFDVKD. This CDR3 spans 11 amino acids. This CDR3 is CATSDWETQYF.

The V call is TRBV18, the J call TRBJ2-7; lacking DNA, the TRBD1 call made by TCRdb goes unchecked. The CDR3 has 12 residues. Germline CDR1 reads KGHSH; CDR2 reads LQKENI. CDR3 in amino acids: CASSDPGDEQYF.

J is TRBJ2-7 and V is TRBV7-9; lacking DNA, the TRBD1 call made by TCRdb goes unchecked. Germline CDR1 SEHNR, CDR2 FQNEAQ (reference sequence). The CDR3 is 12 amino acids. CDR3 loop: CATQSPHREQYF.

This chain links TRBV28 with TRBJ2-2. CDR1 and CDR2 (germline): MDHEN, SYDVKM. This CDR3 is 16 amino acids long. CDR3 amino acids: CASSLLRGILTGELFF.

The V gene is TRBV20-1, the J gene TRBJ2-1; the TCRdb D gene call, TRBD2, has no DNA to confirm it. The CDR3 loop spans 16 amino acids. Germline lookup yields CDR1 DFQATT and CDR2 SNEGSKA (reference sequence). The CDR3 protein is CSATSIAGGSQSEQFF.

The CDR3 protein is CASSFGGLGTDTQYF. This chain connects TRBV7-8 to TRBJ2-3; lacking DNA, the TRBD1 call made by TCRdb goes unchecked. Germline V CDR1 and CDR2: SGHVS, FQNEAQ. The CDR3 has 15 residues.

V is TRBV2 and J is TRBJ1-3; absent DNA, TCRdb's TRBD1 call cannot be checked. The length of the CDR3 is 15 residues. In germline, CDR1 is SNHLY, CDR2 FYNNEI. The CDR3 region is CASSVWGSSGNTIYF. The whole variable domain, remainder taken from reference TRBV2 and TRBJ1-3, is EPEVTQTPSHQVTQMGQEVILRCVPISNHLYFYWYRQILGQKVEFLVSFYNNEISEKSEIFDDQFSVERPDGSNFTLKIRSTKLEDSAMYFCASSVWGSSGNTIYFGEGSWLTVV.

The chain uses TRBV7-2 and TRBJ2-2; with no DNA, the TCRdb D assignment of TRBD1 cannot be verified. Germline CDR1 and CDR2: SGHTA and FQGNSA. The CDR3 length is 16 residues. CDR3 protein: CASSSWNRGLTGELFF.

This rearrangement joins TRBV7-9 to TRBJ1-1. From germline, CDR1 is SEHNR and CDR2 FQNEAQ (reference sequence). This CDR3 is built from 14 residues. The CDR3 is CASSLTTGGTRGFF.

This chain links TRBV2 with TRBJ1-2. Germline CDR1 and CDR2: SNHLY and FYNNEI. The CDR3 spans 15 residues. The CDR3 protein is CASSSHSASNYGYTF.

This CDR3 reads CASSPGDRGEQFF. The V gene is TRBV4-1, the J gene TRBJ2-1; the D call of TRBD1 rests on TCRdb alone, since no DNA is present to check it. Germline assignment: CDR1 MGHRA and CDR2 YSYEKL. The CDR3 consists of 13 residues.

The V call is TRBV19, the J call TRBJ2-3; the D gene TCRdb calls, TRBD2, cannot be checked with no DNA. CDR3 size: 14 residues. CDR1 and CDR2 (germline): LNHDA, SQIVND (reference sequence). CDR3 region: CASSVVAGPDTQYF.

The chain links TRBV5-6 to TRBJ1-5; there is no DNA to check the TCRdb D call of TRBD1. This CDR3 is 15 amino acids long. Germline V lookup: CDR1 SGHDT, CDR2 YYEEEE. The CDR3 reads CASSFENDRAQPQHF.

The CDR3 here is CAWSRVGGPTDTQYF. This chain joins TRBV30 and TRBJ2-3. The CDR3 spans 15 residues. Germline-derived CDR1 and CDR2 are GTSNPN and SVGIG (reference sequence). Full variable domain (outside the CDR3, taken from reference TRBV30 and TRBJ2-3): SQTIHQWPATLVQPVGSPLSLECTVEGTSNPNLYWYRQAAGRGLQLLFYSVGIGQISSEVPQNLSASRPQDRQFILSSKKLLLSDSGFYLCAWSRVGGPTDTQYFGPGTRLTVL.